This T cell receptor (beta chain) was found in a study of T cell responses to AZD1222 COVID-19 vaccine. Study conclusions and caveats: No repertoire was sampled before or during the peak T cell response, only after it.

Trimming took 6 bases from V and 3 from J; bases not matched to a gene: 6. CDR1 MDHEN and CDR2 SYDVKM come from the germline V gene. This CDR3 is 14 amino acids long. Using immunoSEQ multiplex PCR, the repertoire was profiled, and TCRdb retains in-frame clones only, with some absent. There are 120,000 or so clones in the sample; about nine tenths occur only once, and about 8% lies in the top ten. About this clone: The target antigen is unknown.

This sequence originates from an adult who received the AZD1222 COVID-19 vaccine. The starting material was peripheral blood, obtained 28 days after the second AZD1222 dose. The gene calls are TRBV28 and TRBJ2-7; 9 nucleotides agree with TRBD1. The CDR3 loop is CASRSTGGYYEQYF. CDR3 coding DNA: TGTGCCAGCAGATCGACAGGGGGGTACTACGAGCAGTACTTC.